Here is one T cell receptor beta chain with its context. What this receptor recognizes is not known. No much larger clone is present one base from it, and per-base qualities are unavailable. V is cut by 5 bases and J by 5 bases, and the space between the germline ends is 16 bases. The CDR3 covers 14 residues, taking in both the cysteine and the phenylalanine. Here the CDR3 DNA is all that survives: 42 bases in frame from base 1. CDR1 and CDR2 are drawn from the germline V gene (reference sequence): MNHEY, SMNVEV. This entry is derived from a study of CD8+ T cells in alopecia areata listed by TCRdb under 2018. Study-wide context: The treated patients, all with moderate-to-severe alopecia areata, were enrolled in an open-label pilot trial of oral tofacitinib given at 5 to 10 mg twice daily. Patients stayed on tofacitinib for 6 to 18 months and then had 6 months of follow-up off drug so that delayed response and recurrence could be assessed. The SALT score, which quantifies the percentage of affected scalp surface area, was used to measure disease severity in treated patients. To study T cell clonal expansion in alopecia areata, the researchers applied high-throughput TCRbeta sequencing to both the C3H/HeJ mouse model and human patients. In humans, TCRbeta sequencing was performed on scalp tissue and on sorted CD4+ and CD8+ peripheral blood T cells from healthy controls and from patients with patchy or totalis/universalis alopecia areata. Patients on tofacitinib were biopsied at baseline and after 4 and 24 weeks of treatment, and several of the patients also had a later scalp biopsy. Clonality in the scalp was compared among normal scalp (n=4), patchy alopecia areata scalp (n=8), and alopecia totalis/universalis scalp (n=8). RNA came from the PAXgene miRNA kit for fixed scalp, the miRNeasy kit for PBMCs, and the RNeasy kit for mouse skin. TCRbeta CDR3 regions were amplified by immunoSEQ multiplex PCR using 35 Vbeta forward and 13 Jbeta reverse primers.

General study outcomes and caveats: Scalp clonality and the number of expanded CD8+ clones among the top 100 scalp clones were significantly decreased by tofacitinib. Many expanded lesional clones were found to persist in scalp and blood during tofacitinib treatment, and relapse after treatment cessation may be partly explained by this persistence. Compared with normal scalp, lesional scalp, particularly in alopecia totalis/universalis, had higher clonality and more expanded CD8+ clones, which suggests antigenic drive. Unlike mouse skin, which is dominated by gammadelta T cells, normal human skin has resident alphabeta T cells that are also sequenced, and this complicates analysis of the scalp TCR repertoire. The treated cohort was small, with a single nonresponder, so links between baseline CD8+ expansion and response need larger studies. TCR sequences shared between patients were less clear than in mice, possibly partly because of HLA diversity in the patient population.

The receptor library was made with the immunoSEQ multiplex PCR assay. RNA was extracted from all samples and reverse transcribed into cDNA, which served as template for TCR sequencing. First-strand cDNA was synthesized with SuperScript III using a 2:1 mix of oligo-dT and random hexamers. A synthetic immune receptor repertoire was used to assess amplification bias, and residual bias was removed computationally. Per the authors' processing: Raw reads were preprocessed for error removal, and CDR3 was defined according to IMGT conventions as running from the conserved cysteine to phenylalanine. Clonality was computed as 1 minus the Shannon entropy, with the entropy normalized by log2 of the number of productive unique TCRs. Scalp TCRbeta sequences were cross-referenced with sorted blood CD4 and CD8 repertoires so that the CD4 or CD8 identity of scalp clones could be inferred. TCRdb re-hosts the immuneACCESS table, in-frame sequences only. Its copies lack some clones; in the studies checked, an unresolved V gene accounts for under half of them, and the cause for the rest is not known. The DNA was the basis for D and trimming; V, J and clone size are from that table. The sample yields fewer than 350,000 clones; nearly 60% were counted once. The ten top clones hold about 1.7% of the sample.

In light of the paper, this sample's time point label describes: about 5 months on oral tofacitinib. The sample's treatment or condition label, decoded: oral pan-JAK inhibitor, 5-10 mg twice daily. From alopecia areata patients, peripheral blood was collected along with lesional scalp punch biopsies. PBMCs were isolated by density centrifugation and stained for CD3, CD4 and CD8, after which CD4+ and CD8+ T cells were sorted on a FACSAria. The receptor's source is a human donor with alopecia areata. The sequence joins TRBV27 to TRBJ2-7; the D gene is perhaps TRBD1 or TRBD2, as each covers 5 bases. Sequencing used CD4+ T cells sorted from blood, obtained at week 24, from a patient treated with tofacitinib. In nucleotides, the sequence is TGTGCCAGCAGTGCTCTAAACAGGAGGCACGAGCAGTACTTC. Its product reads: CASSALNRRHEQYF.